This T cell receptor beta chain is drawn from a study of immune heterogeneity within non-small cell lung tumors. A first 10-cycle multiplex round used 32 V-gene and 13 J-gene primers on TCR beta CDR3. TCRdb reprocessed the multiplex PCR reads with MiXCR, giving one entry per CDR3 protein. The sample yields some 19,000 distinct CDR3 sequences, over 25% seen once. Study-level findings and limits: A moderate but significant correlation was found, linking local T-cell clonality with local tumor mutational burden (R roughly 0.35). Multiple tumor sites within a patient showed recurrence of identical dominant CDR3 beta clonotypes; site-unique high-frequency clones were present as well.

For this clonotype: What it binds is not known. Just one base apart from a much larger clone, this may be a read error.

At about 600 ng per sample, bulk tumor genomic DNA provided the template. Multiple biopsies spaced far apart were taken from each primary tumor during surgery. Before undergoing curative surgery, patients had newly diagnosed non-small cell lung cancer that was untreated. This TCR derives from a man aged 35 to 55 with non-small cell lung cancer. What was sequenced was lung tumor tissue.

Here the CDR3 DNA reads TGTGCCAGCAGCCGGGGTTGGGGGAGAAGCAATCAGCCCCAGAATTTT. It translates to CASSRGWGRSNQPQNF. J is TRBJ1-5 and V is TRBV28; D perhaps matches TRBD1 (5 bases). This CDR3 region has 16 residues. The germline CDR1 and CDR2 sequences are MDHEN and SYDVKM. The full variable domain, completed using reference TRBV28 and TRBJ1-5, is DVKVTQSSRYLVKRTGEKVFLECVQDMDHENMFWYRQDPGLGLRLIYFSYDVKMKEKGDIPEGYSVSREKKERFSLILESASTNQTSMYLCASSRGWGRSNQPQNFGDGTRLSIL.